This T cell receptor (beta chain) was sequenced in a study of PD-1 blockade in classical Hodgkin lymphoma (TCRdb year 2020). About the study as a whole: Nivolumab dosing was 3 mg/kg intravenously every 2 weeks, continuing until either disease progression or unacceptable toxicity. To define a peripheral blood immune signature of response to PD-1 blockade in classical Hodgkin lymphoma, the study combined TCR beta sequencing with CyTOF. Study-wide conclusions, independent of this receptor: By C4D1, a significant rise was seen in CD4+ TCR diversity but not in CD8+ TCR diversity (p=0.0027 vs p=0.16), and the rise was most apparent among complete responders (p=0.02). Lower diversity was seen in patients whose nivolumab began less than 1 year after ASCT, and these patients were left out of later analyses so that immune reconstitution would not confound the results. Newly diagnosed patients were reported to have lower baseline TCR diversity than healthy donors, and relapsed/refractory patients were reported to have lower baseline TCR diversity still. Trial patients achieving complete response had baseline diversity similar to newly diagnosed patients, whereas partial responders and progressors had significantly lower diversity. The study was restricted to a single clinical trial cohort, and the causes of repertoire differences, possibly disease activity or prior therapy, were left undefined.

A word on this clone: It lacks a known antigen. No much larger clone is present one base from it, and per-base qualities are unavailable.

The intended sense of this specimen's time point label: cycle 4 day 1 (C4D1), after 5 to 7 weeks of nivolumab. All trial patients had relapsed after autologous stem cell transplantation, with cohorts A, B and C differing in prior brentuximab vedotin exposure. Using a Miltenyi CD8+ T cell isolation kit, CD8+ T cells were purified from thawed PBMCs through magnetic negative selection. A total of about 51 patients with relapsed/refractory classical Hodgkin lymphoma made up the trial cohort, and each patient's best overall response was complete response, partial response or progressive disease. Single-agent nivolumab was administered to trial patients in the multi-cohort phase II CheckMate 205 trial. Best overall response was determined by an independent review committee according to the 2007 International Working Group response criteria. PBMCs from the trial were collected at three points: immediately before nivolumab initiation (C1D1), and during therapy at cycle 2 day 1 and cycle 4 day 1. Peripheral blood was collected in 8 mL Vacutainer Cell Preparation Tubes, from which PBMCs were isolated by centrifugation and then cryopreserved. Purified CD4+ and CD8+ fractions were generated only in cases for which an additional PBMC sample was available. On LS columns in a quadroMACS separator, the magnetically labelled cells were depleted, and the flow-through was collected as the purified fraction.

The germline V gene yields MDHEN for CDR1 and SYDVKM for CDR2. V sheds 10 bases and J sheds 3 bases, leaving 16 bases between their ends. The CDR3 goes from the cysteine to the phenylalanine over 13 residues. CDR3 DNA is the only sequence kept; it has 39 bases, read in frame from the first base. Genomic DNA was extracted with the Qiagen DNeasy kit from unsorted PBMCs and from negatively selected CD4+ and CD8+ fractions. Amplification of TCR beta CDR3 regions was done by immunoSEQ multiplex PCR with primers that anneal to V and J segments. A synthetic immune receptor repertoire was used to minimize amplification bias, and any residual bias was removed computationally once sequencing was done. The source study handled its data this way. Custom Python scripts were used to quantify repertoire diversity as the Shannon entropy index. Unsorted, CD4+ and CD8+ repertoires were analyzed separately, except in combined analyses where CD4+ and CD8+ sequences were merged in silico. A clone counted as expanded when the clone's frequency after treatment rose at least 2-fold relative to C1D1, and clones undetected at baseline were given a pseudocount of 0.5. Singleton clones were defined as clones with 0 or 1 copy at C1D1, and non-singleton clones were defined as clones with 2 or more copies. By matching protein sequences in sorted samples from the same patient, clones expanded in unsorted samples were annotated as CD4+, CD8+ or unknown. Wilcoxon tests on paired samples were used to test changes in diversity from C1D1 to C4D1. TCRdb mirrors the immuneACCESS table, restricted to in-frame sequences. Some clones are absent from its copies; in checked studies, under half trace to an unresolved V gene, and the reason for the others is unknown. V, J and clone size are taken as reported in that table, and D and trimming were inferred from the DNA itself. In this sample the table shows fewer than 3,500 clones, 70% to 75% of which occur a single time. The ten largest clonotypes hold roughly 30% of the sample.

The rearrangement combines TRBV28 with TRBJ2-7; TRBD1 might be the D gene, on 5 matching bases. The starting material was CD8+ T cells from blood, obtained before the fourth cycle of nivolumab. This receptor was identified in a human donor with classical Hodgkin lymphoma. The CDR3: CATESTENYEQYF. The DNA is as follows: TGTGCCACCGAATCGACAGAAAACTACGAGCAGTACTTC.